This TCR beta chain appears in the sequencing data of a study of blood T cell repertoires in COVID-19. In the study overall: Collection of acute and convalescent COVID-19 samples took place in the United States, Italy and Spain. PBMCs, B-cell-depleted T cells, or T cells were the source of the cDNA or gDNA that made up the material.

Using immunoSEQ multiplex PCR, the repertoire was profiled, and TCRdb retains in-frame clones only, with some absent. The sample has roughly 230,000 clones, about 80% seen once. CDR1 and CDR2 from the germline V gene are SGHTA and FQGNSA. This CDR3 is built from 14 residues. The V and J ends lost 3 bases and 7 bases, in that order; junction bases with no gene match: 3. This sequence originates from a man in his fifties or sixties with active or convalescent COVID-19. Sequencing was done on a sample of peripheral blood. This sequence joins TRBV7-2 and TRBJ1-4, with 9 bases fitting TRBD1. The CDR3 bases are TGTGCCAGCAGCTTGGACAGGGGTCGTGAAAAACTGTTTTTT. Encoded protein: CASSLDRGREKLFF. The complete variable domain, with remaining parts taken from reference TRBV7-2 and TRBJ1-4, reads GAGVSQSPSNKVTEKGKDVELRCDPISGHTALYWYRQSLGQGLEFLIYFQGNSAPDKSGLPSDRFSAERTGGSVSTLTIQRTQQEDSAVYLCASSLDRGREKLFFGSGTQLSVL.